Presented here are 16 T cell receptor beta chains from one specimen sequenced in a study of coeliac disease. The data were produced by immunoSEQ multiplex PCR, yet TCRdb's version contains in-frame clones alone and is incomplete. The sample contains about 4,700 clones, about 63% of which appear only once. The sequencing input was lamina propria lymphocytes from the gut. These receptors came from a woman in her 70s with celiac disease.

The chain's CDR3 is CASSEGGVATGELFF. CDR3 sequence (DNA): TGTGCCAGCAGCGAGGGAGGTGTAGCTACCGGGGAGCTGTTTTTT. This chain connects TRBV9 to TRBJ2-2, with D perhaps TRBD2 (6 bases). V was trimmed by 3 bases and J by 5 bases, leaving 14 bases between them. The CDR3 is 15 residues long. In germline, CDR1 is SGDLS, CDR2 YYNGEE.

The chain employs TRBV29-1 and TRBJ2-3; D is perhaps TRBD1 (6 bases). The CDR3 spans 12 residues. The ends were cut back, 7 bases at V and 4 bases at J, with 12 bases in the middle. Germline lookup yields CDR1 SQVTM and CDR2 ANQGSEA. The CDR3 loop is CSAPDSADTQYF. The CDR3 DNA sequence: TGCAGCGCCCCGGACAGCGCAGATACGCAGTATTTT.

This CDR3 reads CASSQAGLASTDTQYF. CDR3 DNA: TGCGCCAGCAGCCAAGCTGGACTAGCTAGCACAGATACGCAGTATTTT. V and J are TRBV4-1 and TRBJ2-3; TRBD2 aligns across 8 bases. V dropped 1 base and J dropped 0; count of bases not matched to a gene: 3. The germline V gene has CDR1 MGHRA and CDR2 YSYEKL. CDR3 length: 16 amino acids.

The DNA of the CDR3 is TGTGCCAGCAGCTTATTAGGGGGCAGGGGGGAGACCCAGTACTTC. Amino acids: CASSLLGGRGETQYF. This chain connects TRBV7-2 to TRBJ2-5; 7 bases are shared with TRBD1. Germline CDR1 SGHTA, CDR2 FQGNSA. V was pared by 2 bases and J by 5 bases, with 8 bases of the junction left unmatched. The CDR3 has 15 amino acids.

A note on this clone: This sample includes further DNA sequences coding for the same CDR3. This chain uses TRBV6-4 with TRBJ2-7; D unresolved. The CDR3 extends over 13 amino acids. With 6 bases removed from V and 11 bases from J, the gap between germline ends came to 20 bases. The germline gives CDR1 MRHNA, CDR2 SNTAGT. Here the CDR3 DNA reads TGTGCCAGCAGCGAGCGCTCCACTTTACGAGAGTACTTC. Protein product: CASSERSTLREYF.

This chain joins TRBV7-2 and TRBJ1-6, with D tentatively TRBD1 (6 bases). The CDR3 consists of 14 residues. V was cut by 2 bases and J by 4 bases, with 6 bases left in between. Germline values: CDR1 SGHTA, CDR2 FQGNSA. The CDR3 nucleotides read TGTGCCAGCAGCTTACAGGGGTATAATTCACCCCTCCACTTT. Its protein is CASSLQGYNSPLHF.

This clone was counted between two and nine times. The genes are TRBV4-3 and TRBJ1-4; a possible D gene is TRBD1 (6 bases). Germline V gene lookup returns CDR1 LGHNA and CDR2 YSLEER. This CDR3 has 18 residues. Trimming took 0 bases from V and 3 from J, leaving 17 bases between them. CDR3 region: CASSQDLPGRTANEKLFF. The CDR3 DNA is TGCGCCAGCAGCCAAGATCTGCCAGGCCGGACAGCTAATGAAAAACTGTTTTTT.

The V gene is TRBV19, the J gene TRBJ2-2, with a possible D match to TRBD2 (6 bases). Germline V lookup: CDR1 LNHDA, CDR2 SQIVND (reference sequence). Trimming took off 7 bases at V and 1 base at J, with 7 bases between the two ends. The CDR3 is made up of 13 amino acids. Here the CDR3 DNA reads TGTGCCAGTAACGGGGGGAACACCGGGGAGCTGTTTTTT. This translates into CASNGGNTGELFF.

The sample holds a few counts of this clone. The chain carries TRBV5-4 and TRBJ2-7; 9 bases agree with TRBD1. The ends lost 0 bases at V and 3 bases at J; junction bases unmatched: 4. The length of the CDR3 is 15 residues. CDR1 and CDR2 (germline): SGHNT, YYREEE (reference sequence). In DNA form, the CDR3 reads TGTGCCAGCAGCTTGGTTCAGGGACAGGGCTACGAGCAGTACTTC. Amino acids: CASSLVQGQGYEQYF.

J is TRBJ2-1 and V is TRBV7-6; 11 bases align to TRBD2. The trim removed 3 bases at V and 2 bases at J, leaving 0 bases unmatched. The CDR3 spans 15 residues. Germline-derived CDR1 and CDR2 are SGHVS and FNYEAQ. The chain's CDR3 is CASSFSGGAYNEQFF. DNA for the CDR3: TGTGCCAGCAGCTTTAGCGGGGGGGCCTACAATGAGCAGTTCTTC.

J is TRBJ1-5 and V is TRBV6-4; 7 bases line up with TRBD1. The junction had 5 bases not matched to a gene; V was cut back by 0 bases and J by 3 bases. This CDR3 has 16 amino acids. Germline CDR1 is MRHNA and CDR2 is SNTAGT. The chain's CDR3 is CASSDSKGAPNQPQHF. CDR3 coding DNA: TGTGCCAGCAGTGACTCAAAGGGGGCCCCCAATCAGCCCCAGCATTTT.

The V gene is TRBV7-6, the J gene TRBJ1-5; perhaps TRBD1 as D (5 bases). CDR1 and CDR2 from the germline V gene are SGHVS and FNYEAQ. The CDR3 sequence is 13 residues long. The ends were cut back, 6 bases at V and 9 bases at J, with 15 bases in the middle. CDR3 sequence: CASSTGLVGPQHF. The CDR3 DNA reads as TGTGCCAGCAGTACAGGTCTCGTTGGGCCCCAGCATTTT.

The rearrangement joins TRBV29-1 to TRBJ1-4; D ambiguous. In germline, CDR1 is SQVTM, CDR2 ANQGSEA. This CDR3 is built from 12 residues. Trimming pared 6 bases from V and 10 bases from J, leaving 15 bases between. CDR3 in DNA: TGCAGCGTCGAATTGACAAGCGGAAAACTGTTTTTT. Translating gives CSVELTSGKLFF.

The chain is built from TRBV10-2 and TRBJ1-2; 7 positions match TRBD1. Germline CDR1 is WSHSY and CDR2 is SAAADI. V dropped 4 bases and J dropped 3; count of bases not matched to a gene: 2. The CDR3 loop spans 13 amino acids. CDR3 bases: TGCGCCAGCAGTGGAACAGGGGACTATGGCTACACCTTC. Translation gives CASSGTGDYGYTF.

The rearrangement links TRBV19 to TRBJ1-2; 10 nucleotides align to TRBD1. The junction had 4 bases not matched to a gene; V was cut back by 5 bases and J by 7 bases. The CDR3 spans 13 residues. Germline CDR1 LNHDA, CDR2 SQIVND (reference sequence). The CDR3 here is CASSPRDRGGYTF. The CDR3 coding sequence is TGTGCCAGTAGTCCTCGGGACAGGGGTGGCTACACCTTC. Drawing the rest from reference TRBV19 and TRBJ1-2, the complete variable domain is DGGITQSPKYLFRKEGQNVTLSCEQNLNHDAMYWYRQDPGQGLRLIYYSQIVNDFQKGDIAEGYSVSREKKESFPLTVTSAQKNPTAFYLCASSPRDRGGYTFGSGTRLTVV.

The chain links TRBV11-2 to TRBJ1-5; the D gene is possibly TRBD1 (6 bases). The CDR3 consists of 17 residues. The V end lost 3 bases, the J end lost 1 base, and 16 bases lay between the germline ends. Germline assignment: CDR1 SGHAT and CDR2 FQNNGV. CDR3 bases: TGTGCCAGCAGCTTGGGGCAGGGAGGGGGGAGCAATCAGCCCCAGCATTTT. It encodes CASSLGQGGGSNQPQHF.